These T cell receptor beta chains were read from a single sample in a study of blood T cell repertoires in COVID-19. Profiled with immunoSEQ multiplex PCR; TCRdb holds only in-frame clones, not every one. The sample has fewer than 80,000 clones; 78% are singletons. The material sequenced was peripheral blood. These receptors were collected from a man aged 55 to 69 with COVID-19, enrolled during active disease. Each CDR3 is given with its conserved first and last residue. D genes are given only for firm matches. Some rows mark clone size as missing; the rest say once, few, many or name a class of expanded clone.

d_call,clone_size,v_call,j_call,cdr3_nt,cdr3_aa
-,-,TRBV5-1,TRBJ1-2,TGCGCCAGCAGCTTGGGCGAGGCCAGAGCTTACTATGGCTACACCTTC,CASSLGEARAYYGYTF
-,once,TRBV18,TRBJ1-5,TGTGCCAGCCGGCAGGGGAATCAGCCCCAGCATTTT,CASRQGNQPQHF
-,-,TRBV29-1,TRBJ1-2,TGCAGCGTTGAAGGCTACAACTATGGCTACACCTTC,CSVEGYNYGYTF
-,-,TRBV5-6,TRBJ1-2,TGTGCCAGCAGCATCGGGACTTTCTATGGCTACACCTTC,CASSIGTFYGYTF
-,-,TRBV11-2,TRBJ2-7,TGTGCCAGCAGCGCCGGGAATACGGTCTACGAGCAGTACTTC,CASSAGNTVYEQYF
TRBD1,once,TRBV10-1,TRBJ2-2,TGCGCCAGCAGTCGGACAGGGGGCGCCGGGGAGCTGTTTTTT,CASSRTGGAGELFF
-,-,TRBV25-1,TRBJ2-7,TGTGCCAGCAGTGAGGGCCTCTACGAGCAGTACTTC,CASSEGLYEQYF
-,-,TRBV27,TRBJ2-3,TGTGCCAGCAGTCCGACCTGGACTAATGGGTTCCCCTCAGATACGCAGTATTTT,CASSPTWTNGFPSDTQYF
TRBD1,-,TRBV2,TRBJ1-1,TGTGCCAGCAGTCGGGACAGGAACACTGAAGCTTTCTTT,CASSRDRNTEAFF
TRBD1,few,TRBV19,TRBJ1-1,TGTGCCAGTAGTTCTACAGGGGATCGGACTGAAGCTTTCTTT,CASSSTGDRTEAFF
-,once,TRBV5-1,TRBJ1-2,TGCGCCAGCAGCTTGGTTCCTAACGAGCGCTACACCTTC,CASSLVPNERYTF
-,-,TRBV2,TRBJ2-5,TGTGCCAGCAGTGGGACAGCACAAGAGACCCAGTACTTC,CASSGTAQETQYF
TRBD1,-,TRBV9,TRBJ2-2,TGTGCCAGCAGCGAGGGACAGGGGACCGGGGAGCTGTTTTTT,CASSEGQGTGELFF
TRBD2,once,TRBV7-3,TRBJ2-3,TGTGCCAGCAGCTCGCCTACCGCGGGGGCAGATACGCAGTATTTT,CASSSPTAGADTQYF
-,-,TRBV3-1/TRBV3-2,TRBJ2-7,TGTGCCAGCAGCCAAGTCAGGGTTGGCGAGCAGTACTTC,CASSQVRVGEQYF
-,-,TRBV5-4,TRBJ1-1,TGTGCCAGCAGCTTGATAGGGGGGGACACTGAAGCTTTCTTT,CASSLIGGDTEAFF
-,-,TRBV24-1,TRBJ2-5,TGTGCCACCAGTGAAGAGGAAGAGACCCAGTACTTC,CATSEEEETQYF
-,-,TRBV15,TRBJ1-1,TGTGCCACCAGCACAGGCGGGGCCACTGAAGCTTTCTTT,CATSTGGATEAFF